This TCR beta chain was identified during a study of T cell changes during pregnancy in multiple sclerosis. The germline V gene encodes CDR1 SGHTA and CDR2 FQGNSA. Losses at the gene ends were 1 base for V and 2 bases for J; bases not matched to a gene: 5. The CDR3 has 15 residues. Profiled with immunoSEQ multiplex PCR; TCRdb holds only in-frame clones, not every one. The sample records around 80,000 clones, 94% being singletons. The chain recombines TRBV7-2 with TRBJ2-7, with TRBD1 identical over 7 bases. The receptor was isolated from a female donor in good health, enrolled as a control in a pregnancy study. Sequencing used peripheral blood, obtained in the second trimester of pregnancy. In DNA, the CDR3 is TGTGCCAGCAGCTTAGTGGTAGGGGGCCCCTACGAGCAGTACTTC. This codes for CASSLVVGGPYEQYF.